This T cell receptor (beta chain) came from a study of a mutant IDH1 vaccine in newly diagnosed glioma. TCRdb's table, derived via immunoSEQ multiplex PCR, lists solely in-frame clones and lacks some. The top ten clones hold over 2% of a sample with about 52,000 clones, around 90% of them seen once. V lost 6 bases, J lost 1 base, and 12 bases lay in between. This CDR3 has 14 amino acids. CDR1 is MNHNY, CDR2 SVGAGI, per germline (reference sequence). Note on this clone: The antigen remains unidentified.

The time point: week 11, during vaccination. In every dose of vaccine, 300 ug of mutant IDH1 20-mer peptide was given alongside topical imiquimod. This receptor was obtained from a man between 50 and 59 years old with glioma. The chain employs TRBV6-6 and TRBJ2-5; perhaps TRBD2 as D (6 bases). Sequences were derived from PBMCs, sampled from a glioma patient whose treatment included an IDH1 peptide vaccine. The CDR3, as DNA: TGTGCCAGCAGGCGCCTTAGCGGCCAAGAGACCCAGTACTTC. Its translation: CASRRLSGQETQYF.